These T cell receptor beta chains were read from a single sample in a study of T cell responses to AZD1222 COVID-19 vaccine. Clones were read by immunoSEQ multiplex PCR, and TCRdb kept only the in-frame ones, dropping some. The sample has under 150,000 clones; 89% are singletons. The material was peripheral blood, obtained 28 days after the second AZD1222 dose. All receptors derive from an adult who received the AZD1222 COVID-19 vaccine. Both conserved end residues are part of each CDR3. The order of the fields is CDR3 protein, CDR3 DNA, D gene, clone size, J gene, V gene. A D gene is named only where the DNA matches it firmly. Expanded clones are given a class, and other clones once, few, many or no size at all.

CDR3aa: CASSQQAWYGYTF
CDR3nt: TGTGCCAGCAGCCAACAGGCCTGGTATGGCTACACCTTC
d_gene: NA
abundance: NA
j_gene: TRBJ1-2
v_gene: TRBV2

CDR3aa: CASSQVQRNSPGELFF
CDR3nt: TGTGCCAGCAGCCAAGTCCAGCGTAATAGCCCCGGGGAGCTGTTTTTT
d_gene: NA
abundance: NA
j_gene: TRBJ2-2
v_gene: TRBV4-2

CDR3aa: CASSKSGYNEQFF
CDR3nt: TGTGCCAGCAGCAAATCCGGGTACAATGAGCAGTTCTTC
d_gene: NA
abundance: NA
j_gene: TRBJ2-1
v_gene: TRBV11-3

CDR3aa: CASGTASGNTIYF
CDR3nt: TGTGCCAGCGGGACAGCCTCTGGAAACACCATATATTTT
d_gene: TRBD1
abundance: NA
j_gene: TRBJ1-3
v_gene: TRBV27

CDR3aa: CASSEQGGYEKLFF
CDR3nt: TGTGCCAGCAGCGAACAGGGAGGGTATGAAAAACTGTTTTTT
d_gene: NA
abundance: NA
j_gene: TRBJ1-4
v_gene: TRBV9

CDR3aa: CASSPETGGPLPFF
CDR3nt: TGTGCCAGCAGCCCGGAGACAGGAGGGCCCTTGCCGTTCTTC
d_gene: NA
abundance: NA
j_gene: TRBJ2-1
v_gene: TRBV9

CDR3aa: CASSPRQDKAFF
CDR3nt: TGTGCCAGCAGCCCCCGCCAGGATAAAGCTTTCTTT
d_gene: NA
abundance: once
j_gene: TRBJ1-1
v_gene: TRBV3-1/TRBV3-2

CDR3aa: CASSYGAGTYGYTF
CDR3nt: TGTGCCAGCAGTTACGGTGCAGGGACCTATGGCTACACCTTC
d_gene: NA
abundance: NA
j_gene: TRBJ1-2
v_gene: TRBV6-5

CDR3aa: CAWSVGTGVPYEQYF
CDR3nt: TGTGCCTGGAGTGTCGGGACAGGGGTCCCCTACGAGCAGTACTTC
d_gene: TRBD1
abundance: few
j_gene: TRBJ2-7
v_gene: TRBV30

CDR3aa: CASSESGTRSYEQYF
CDR3nt: TGCGCCAGCAGCGAGAGCGGGACCCGCTCCTACGAGCAGTACTTC
d_gene: TRBD2
abundance: NA
j_gene: TRBJ2-7
v_gene: TRBV5-1

CDR3aa: CATSRYSPETKNIQYF
CDR3nt: TGTGCCACCAGCAGATACTCCCCGGAAACCAAAAACATTCAGTACTTC
d_gene: NA
abundance: NA
j_gene: TRBJ2-4
v_gene: TRBV15

CDR3aa: CASSLVQGEEDQPQHF
CDR3nt: TGTGCCAGCAGCTTAGTGCAGGGGGAGGAGGATCAGCCCCAGCATTTT
d_gene: TRBD1
abundance: NA
j_gene: TRBJ1-5
v_gene: TRBV7-8

CDR3aa: CASRAGSTDTQYF
CDR3nt: TGTGCCAGTAGGGCGGGCAGCACAGATACGCAGTATTTT
d_gene: NA
abundance: NA
j_gene: TRBJ2-3
v_gene: TRBV19

CDR3aa: CASSATGQWYGYTF
CDR3nt: TGTGCCAGCAGCGCCACAGGGCAATGGTATGGCTACACCTTC
d_gene: NA
abundance: NA
j_gene: TRBJ1-2
v_gene: TRBV3-1/TRBV3-2

CDR3aa: CASSRLPSQPQHF
CDR3nt: TGTGCCAGCAGTCGACTTCCTTCCCAGCCCCAGCATTTT
d_gene: NA
abundance: NA
j_gene: TRBJ1-5
v_gene: TRBV12-3/TRBV12-4

CDR3aa: CASSQGNQGGTEAFF
CDR3nt: TGTGCCAGCAGCCAAGGGAACCAGGGCGGGACTGAAGCTTTCTTT
d_gene: NA
abundance: once
j_gene: TRBJ1-1
v_gene: TRBV3-1/TRBV3-2

CDR3aa: CASSSGLAGKTRRQYF
CDR3nt: TGTGCCAGTAGTTCGGGACTAGCGGGTAAAACCAGGAGGCAGTACTTC
d_gene: TRBD2
abundance: NA
j_gene: TRBJ2-7
v_gene: TRBV19

CDR3aa: CASSPRQGAEAFF
CDR3nt: TGTGCCAGCAGCCCTCGACAGGGCGCTGAAGCTTTCTTT
d_gene: TRBD1
abundance: NA
j_gene: TRBJ1-1
v_gene: TRBV5-4

CDR3aa: CSVAVNSNTEAFF
CDR3nt: TGCAGCGTTGCAGTAAACTCGAACACTGAAGCTTTCTTT
d_gene: NA
abundance: few
j_gene: TRBJ1-1
v_gene: TRBV29-1

CDR3aa: CATAGGYEQYF
CDR3nt: TGTGCCACCGCGGGGGGCTACGAGCAGTACTTC
d_gene: TRBD2
abundance: NA
j_gene: TRBJ2-7
v_gene: TRBV2

CDR3aa: CASSYLSGQLNSPLHF
CDR3nt: TGTGCCAGCAGCTACCTTAGCGGACAGCTTAATTCACCCCTCCACTTT
d_gene: NA
abundance: NA
j_gene: TRBJ1-6
v_gene: TRBV5-6

CDR3aa: CASLQEEGPYGYTF
CDR3nt: TGTGCCAGCCTTCAGGAGGAAGGACCCTATGGCTACACCTTC
d_gene: NA
abundance: NA
j_gene: TRBJ1-2
v_gene: TRBV2

CDR3aa: CATSDGMENYGYTF
CDR3nt: TGTGCCACCTCGGATGGGATGGAGAACTATGGCTACACCTTC
d_gene: NA
abundance: NA
j_gene: TRBJ1-2
v_gene: TRBV10-3

CDR3aa: CASTPWDRGRQPQHF
CDR3nt: TGTGCCAGTACCCCCTGGGACAGGGGTCGTCAGCCCCAGCATTTT
d_gene: TRBD1
abundance: NA
j_gene: TRBJ1-5
v_gene: TRBV19

CDR3aa: CASLRGRSSYEQYF
CDR3nt: TGTGCCAGCCTTAGGGGCCGGAGCTCCTACGAGCAGTACTTC
d_gene: NA
abundance: NA
j_gene: TRBJ2-7
v_gene: TRBV6-5

CDR3aa: CASRSRDSYGYTF
CDR3nt: TGTGCCAGCAGGTCCCGGGATTCCTATGGCTACACCTTC
d_gene: NA
abundance: NA
j_gene: TRBJ1-2
v_gene: TRBV7-9

CDR3aa: CASRGTETNTEAFF
CDR3nt: TGTGCCAGCAGGGGGACAGAGACGAACACTGAAGCTTTCTTT
d_gene: TRBD1
abundance: NA
j_gene: TRBJ1-1
v_gene: TRBV2

CDR3aa: CASSSFVRGTGNTIYF
CDR3nt: TGTGCCAGCAGTTCCTTCGTAAGGGGGACTGGAAACACCATATATTTT
d_gene: NA
abundance: NA
j_gene: TRBJ1-3
v_gene: TRBV6-6

CDR3aa: CASSYQGLGEKLFF
CDR3nt: TGTGCCAGCAGTTATCAGGGTCTTGGTGAAAAACTGTTTTTT
d_gene: NA
abundance: NA
j_gene: TRBJ1-4
v_gene: TRBV6-5

CDR3aa: CASSLEGLAVSYNEQFF
CDR3nt: TGTGCCAGCAGCTTAGAAGGTCTAGCGGTCTCCTACAATGAGCAGTTCTTC
d_gene: TRBD2
abundance: once
j_gene: TRBJ2-1
v_gene: TRBV7-9

CDR3aa: CASSLGRGQGAVDTQYF
CDR3nt: TGTGCCAGCAGCCTCGGGCGCGGACAGGGGGCGGTTGATACGCAGTATTTT
d_gene: TRBD1
abundance: NA
j_gene: TRBJ2-3
v_gene: TRBV11-2

CDR3aa: CASSQIVRSYEQYF
CDR3nt: TGTGCCAGCAGCCAAATTGTGCGGAGCTACGAGCAGTACTTC
d_gene: NA
abundance: NA
j_gene: TRBJ2-7
v_gene: TRBV3-1/TRBV3-2

CDR3aa: CASSLGGGDQPQHF
CDR3nt: TGTGCCAGCAGCTTGGGGGGAGGGGATCAGCCCCAGCATTTT
d_gene: NA
abundance: NA
j_gene: TRBJ1-5
v_gene: TRBV5-6

CDR3aa: CASSRLAGGSETQYF
CDR3nt: TGTGCCAGCAGCAGACTAGCGGGAGGGTCAGAGACCCAGTACTTC
d_gene: TRBD2
abundance: NA
j_gene: TRBJ2-5
v_gene: TRBV7-6

CDR3aa: CASRGQGSDSPLHF
CDR3nt: TGTGCCAGTAGGGGACAGGGATCTGATTCACCCCTCCACTTT
d_gene: TRBD1
abundance: NA
j_gene: TRBJ1-6
v_gene: TRBV19

CDR3aa: CSWASGQETQYF
CDR3nt: TGCAGCTGGGCTAGCGGCCAAGAGACCCAGTACTTC
d_gene: TRBD2
abundance: NA
j_gene: TRBJ2-5
v_gene: TRBV29-1

CDR3aa: CASGQHTDTQYF
CDR3nt: TGTGCCAGCGGCCAGCACACAGATACGCAGTATTTT
d_gene: NA
abundance: NA
j_gene: TRBJ2-3
v_gene: TRBV5-4

CDR3aa: CASSTYDRGDYEQYF
CDR3nt: TGTGCCAGCAGCACCTATGACAGGGGTGATTACGAGCAGTACTTC
d_gene: TRBD1
abundance: few
j_gene: TRBJ2-7
v_gene: TRBV11-2

CDR3aa: CASSLGPLGGDTYGYTF
CDR3nt: TGCGCCAGCAGCTTGGGGCCCTTGGGGGGCGATACCTATGGCTACACCTTC
d_gene: NA
abundance: once
j_gene: TRBJ1-2
v_gene: TRBV5-1

CDR3aa: CASSFRFGRIKNIQYF
CDR3nt: TGTGCCAGCAGTTTTAGGTTCGGTCGGATCAAAAACATTCAGTACTTC
d_gene: NA
abundance: NA
j_gene: TRBJ2-4
v_gene: TRBV27

CDR3aa: CASSPDRGSNTGELFF
CDR3nt: TGTGCCAGTAGCCCCGACAGGGGATCGAACACCGGGGAGCTGTTTTTT
d_gene: TRBD1
abundance: NA
j_gene: TRBJ2-2
v_gene: TRBV19

CDR3aa: CASSLDYNEQFF
CDR3nt: TGTGCCAGCAGCTTAGATTACAATGAGCAGTTCTTC
d_gene: NA
abundance: NA
j_gene: TRBJ2-1
v_gene: TRBV5-4

CDR3aa: CASRKRDLGETQYF
CDR3nt: TGTGCCAGCAGGAAAAGGGACCTCGGAGAGACCCAGTACTTC
d_gene: NA
abundance: once
j_gene: TRBJ2-5
v_gene: TRBV3-1/TRBV3-2

CDR3aa: CASSSRRGSTDTQYF
CDR3nt: TGTGCCAGCAGCTCCCGCCGGGGTAGCACAGATACGCAGTATTTT
d_gene: NA
abundance: NA
j_gene: TRBJ2-3
v_gene: TRBV7-9

CDR3aa: CSVENQLNTEAFF
CDR3nt: TGCAGCGTTGAGAACCAATTGAACACTGAAGCTTTCTTT
d_gene: NA
abundance: NA
j_gene: TRBJ1-1
v_gene: TRBV29-1

CDR3aa: CASSLAPGRGSSNYGYTF
CDR3nt: TGCGCCAGCAGCTTGGCCCCGGGCAGGGGGTCTTCTAACTATGGCTACACCTTC
d_gene: TRBD1
abundance: NA
j_gene: TRBJ1-2
v_gene: TRBV5-1

CDR3aa: CASSLGTGNQPQHF
CDR3nt: TGTGCCAGCAGCTTAGGGACAGGGAATCAGCCCCAGCATTTT
d_gene: TRBD1
abundance: NA
j_gene: TRBJ1-5
v_gene: TRBV7-2

CDR3aa: CASSLSDSVLGYTF
CDR3nt: TGTGCCAGCAGTCTTTCGGACAGTGTGCTTGGCTACACCTTC
d_gene: NA
abundance: NA
j_gene: TRBJ1-2
v_gene: TRBV6-2/TRBV6-3

CDR3aa: CASSSRLIGNYGYTF
CDR3nt: TGTGCCAGCAGCTCAAGGTTGATCGGGAACTATGGCTACACCTTC
d_gene: NA
abundance: NA
j_gene: TRBJ1-2
v_gene: TRBV13

CDR3aa: CASSGGPKSDHGYTF
CDR3nt: TGTGCCAGCAGCGGGGGACCAAAAAGTGACCATGGCTACACCTTC
d_gene: NA
abundance: NA
j_gene: TRBJ1-2
v_gene: TRBV5-6

CDR3aa: CASSSTDMVGYSNQPQHF
CDR3nt: TGTGCCAGTAGTAGCACGGACATGGTGGGGTATAGCAATCAGCCCCAGCATTTT
d_gene: NA
abundance: NA
j_gene: TRBJ1-5
v_gene: TRBV19

CDR3aa: CARGGRINEKLFF
CDR3nt: TGTGCCAGGGGGGGACGGATTAATGAAAAACTGTTTTTT
d_gene: NA
abundance: NA
j_gene: TRBJ1-4
v_gene: TRBV6-4

CDR3aa: CASSVERASGNTDTQYF
CDR3nt: TGTGCCAGCAGCGTAGAGCGGGCTAGCGGGAACACAGATACGCAGTATTTT
d_gene: TRBD2
abundance: NA
j_gene: TRBJ2-3
v_gene: TRBV9

CDR3aa: CASRGAEEKLFF
CDR3nt: TGTGCCAGCAGGGGGGCGGAGGAAAAACTGTTTTTT
d_gene: NA
abundance: NA
j_gene: TRBJ1-4
v_gene: TRBV3-1/TRBV3-2

CDR3aa: CASRDRGYQPQHF
CDR3nt: TGTGCCAGCAGGGACAGGGGATATCAGCCCCAGCATTTT
d_gene: TRBD1
abundance: NA
j_gene: TRBJ1-5
v_gene: TRBV19